This entry describes one TCR beta chain. This specimen comes from a study of blood T cell repertoires in COVID-19. Assay: immunoSEQ multiplex PCR; the TCRdb copy retains only in-frame clones and omits some. The table has 200,000 to 250,000 clones, about 83% seen once; the top ten hold 4.8%. Study members were between about 18 and 95 years old and lived in approximately 25 US regions. Participants had their cohort set by participant-reported clinical history. This clonotype originated in a woman aged 50 to 65 who had been exposed to COVID-19. Input material: PBMCs or T cells enriched from blood (not recorded which).

CDR3 region: CASSGGTGRSYEQYF. The CDR3 DNA reads TGTGCCAGCAGCGGCGGGACAGGCCGGTCCTACGAGCAGTACTTC. The chain has TRBV6-2 or TRBV6-3 and TRBJ2-7; 8 bases match TRBD1. The CDR3 has 15 amino acids. V shed 6 bases, J shed 1 base, and the junction held 8 bases outside the gene matches. Per the germline V gene, CDR1 is MNHEY and CDR2 is SVGEGT.